This T cell receptor (beta chain) derives from a study of blood T cells in healthy people across ages. With a J-beta primer mix and a sample-barcoded 5' primer, a second PCR ran roughly 6 to 11 cycles. MiXCR, applied by TCRdb to the 5' RACE reads, yields one record per CDR3 protein. The table shows roughly 1,000,000 distinct CDR3 sequences, with around 25% occurring only once. This clonotype was observed a handful of times. This CDR3 comprises 16 residues. This same sample was also part of a study on T cells of mothers and their children.

The chain uses TRBV12-3 or TRBV12-4 and TRBJ2-5; 10 positions agree with TRBD2. The closer fit of TRBJ2-1 to the DNA end suggests the J call may be wrong. The sample taken for sequencing was blood. The source of this sequence is a girl aged 2-10 years in good health. CDR3 sequence: CATERKTAGGKNEQFF. CDR3 nucleotide sequence: TGTGCCACCGAACGGAAGACAGCGGGGGGGAAAAATGAGCAGTTCTTC.